This TCR beta chain was sequenced during a study of CD8+ T cells in alopecia areata. Study-wide background: Among treated patients, oral tofacitinib was administered at 5 to 10 mg twice daily. The duration of tofacitinib was 6 to 18 months, with 6 months off drug afterward. Study-wide results and caveats: One nonresponder leaves baseline CD8+ expansion's link to response uncertain.

V lost 1 base and J lost 4, with 10 bases in between. Germline V gene lookup returns CDR1 GTSNPN and CDR2 SVGIG (reference sequence). This CDR3 contains 14 residues. RNA extraction was followed by reverse transcription into cDNA, which acted as the sequencing template. The data were produced by immunoSEQ multiplex PCR, yet TCRdb's version contains in-frame clones alone and is incomplete. In the table there are under 200,000 clones, approximately 65% of which are singletons. Treatment noted: oral pan-JAK inhibitor, 5-10 mg twice daily. As part of sample collection, lesional scalp punch biopsies and peripheral blood were taken from alopecia areata patients. On this clone itself: Its antigen is not identified.

Sequencing used CD4+ T cells sorted from blood, obtained at week 4, from a patient treated with tofacitinib. The chain uses TRBV30 and TRBJ2-2, with a weak D call TRBD1 (5 bases). This sequence was found in a human donor with alopecia areata. The CDR3 coding sequence is TGTGCCTGGAGTGCTCGACAGTCCACCGGGGAGCTGTTTTTT. This sequence encodes CAWSARQSTGELFF.